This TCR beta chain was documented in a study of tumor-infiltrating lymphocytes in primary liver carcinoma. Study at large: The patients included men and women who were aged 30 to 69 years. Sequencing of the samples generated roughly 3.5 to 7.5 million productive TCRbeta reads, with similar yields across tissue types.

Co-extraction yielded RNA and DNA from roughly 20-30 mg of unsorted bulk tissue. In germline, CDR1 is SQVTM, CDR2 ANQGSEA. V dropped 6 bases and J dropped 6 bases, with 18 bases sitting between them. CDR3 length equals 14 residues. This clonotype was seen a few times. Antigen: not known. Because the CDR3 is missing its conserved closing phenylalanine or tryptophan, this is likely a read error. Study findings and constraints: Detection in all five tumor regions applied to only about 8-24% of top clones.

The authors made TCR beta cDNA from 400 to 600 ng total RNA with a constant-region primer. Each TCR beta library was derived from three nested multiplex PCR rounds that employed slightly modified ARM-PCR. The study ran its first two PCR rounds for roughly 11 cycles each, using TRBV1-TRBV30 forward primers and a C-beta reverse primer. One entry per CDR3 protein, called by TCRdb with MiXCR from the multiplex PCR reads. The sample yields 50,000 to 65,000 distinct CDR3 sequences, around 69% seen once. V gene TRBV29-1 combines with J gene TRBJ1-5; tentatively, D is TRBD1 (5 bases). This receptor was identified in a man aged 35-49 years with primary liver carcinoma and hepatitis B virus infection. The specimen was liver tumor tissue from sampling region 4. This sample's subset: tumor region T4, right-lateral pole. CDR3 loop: CSVTEGQTGQPQHY. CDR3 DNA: TGCAGCGTCACCGAAGGACAAACCGGTCAGCCCCAGCATTAT.